This T cell receptor beta chain was retrieved from a study of T cell responses to AZD1222 COVID-19 vaccine. Overall study results and limits: Baseline seropositives among AZD1222 recipients totaled only five or six.

TCRdb's table, derived via immunoSEQ multiplex PCR, lists solely in-frame clones and lacks some. The sample holds some 170,000 clones, 70% to 90% seen once. Points on this clone: Its specificity is unknown.

The ends were cut back, 1 base at V and 0 bases at J, with 4 bases in the middle. The germline V gene has CDR1 LGHDT and CDR2 YNNKEL (reference sequence). This CDR3 spans 14 amino acids. The V and J genes are TRBV3-1 (or the pseudogene TRBV3-2) and TRBJ2-4, with no clear D. The TCR originated in an adult who received the MenACWY meningococcal vaccine as a control. The starting material was peripheral blood, obtained 28 days after the second dose of the MenACWY control vaccine. CDR3 DNA: TGTGCCAGCAGCCAAGCGGGAGCCAAAAACATTCAGTACTTC. This codes for CASSQAGAKNIQYF.